This TCR beta chain came from a study of blood T cell repertoires in COVID-19. Study information: The samples span acute and convalescent COVID-19 from the United States, Italy and Spain.

The CDR3 consists of 14 residues. In germline, CDR1 is MNHEY, CDR2 SVGAGI. Trimming cost V 7 bases and J 7 bases; bases outside gene matches: 9. Source study methods: From reference gene primer amplification, estimates of nucleated cell counts were derived. Data came from immunoSEQ multiplex PCR; TCRdb stores just in-frame clones and leaves some out. The D gene and trimming were derived from the DNA, and the V and J assignments and clone size from that table. The data show 400,000 to 450,000 clones, around 91% seen once. This TCR derives from a woman in her thirties or forties with COVID-19, enrolled during active disease. The V and J genes are TRBV6-5 and TRBJ2-1; 8 nucleotides align to TRBD1. Source material: peripheral blood. DNA of the CDR3: TGTGCCAGCACTCCGACAGGGGAAGGGAATGAGCAGTTCTTC. Protein product: CASTPTGEGNEQFF.